This TCR beta chain stems from a study of OX40 agonist ivuxolimab in advanced cancers. Study context: Patients receiving dose escalation had hepatocellular carcinoma, melanoma, renal cell or head and neck cancer. Aged roughly 23 to 90 with a mean of 60 years, they were 75% to 85% male.

The data were produced by immunoSEQ multiplex PCR, yet TCRdb's version contains in-frame clones alone and is incomplete. The sample lists about 33,000 clones, approximately 89% seen once, with under 1% in the top ten. The V gene end was trimmed by 3 bases and the J gene end by 5 bases; junction bases not matched to a gene: 4. The CDR3 consists of 14 residues. Germline CDR1 is MDHEN and CDR2 is SYDVKM. Autoimmune disease history or systemic immunosuppression meant exclusion. This TCR was sampled from an adult with an advanced solid tumor such as melanoma, head and neck, liver or kidney cancer. V usage is TRBV28 and J usage is TRBJ1-5; 7 positions agree with TRBD1. Sequencing was performed on CD4+ or CD8+ T cells sorted from blood, taken in a trial of the OX40 agonist ivuxolimab. CDR3 protein: CASSFRQGHQPQHF. CDR3 nucleotide sequence: TGTGCCAGCAGTTTTAGACAGGGTCATCAGCCCCAGCATTTT. The full variable domain, with the rest looked up from reference TRBV28 and TRBJ1-5, is DVKVTQSSRYLVKRTGEKVFLECVQDMDHENMFWYRQDPGLGLRLIYFSYDVKMKEKGDIPEGYSVSREKKERFSLILESASTNQTSMYLCASSFRQGHQPQHFGDGTRLSIL.